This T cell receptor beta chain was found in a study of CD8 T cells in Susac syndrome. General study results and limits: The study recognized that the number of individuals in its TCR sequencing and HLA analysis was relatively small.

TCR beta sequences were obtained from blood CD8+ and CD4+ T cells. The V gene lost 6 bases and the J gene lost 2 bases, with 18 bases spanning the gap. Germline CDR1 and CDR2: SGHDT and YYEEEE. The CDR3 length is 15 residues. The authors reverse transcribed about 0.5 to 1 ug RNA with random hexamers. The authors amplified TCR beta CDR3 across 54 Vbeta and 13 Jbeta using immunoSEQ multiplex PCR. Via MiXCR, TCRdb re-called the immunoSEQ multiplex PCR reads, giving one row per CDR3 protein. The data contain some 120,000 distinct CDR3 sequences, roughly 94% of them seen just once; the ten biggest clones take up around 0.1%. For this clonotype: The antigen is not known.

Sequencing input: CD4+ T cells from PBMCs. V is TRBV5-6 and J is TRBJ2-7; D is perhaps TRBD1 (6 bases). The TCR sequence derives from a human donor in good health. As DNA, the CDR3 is TGTGCCAGCATTCAAACCCAAGGGGGAACCTACGAGCAGTACTTC. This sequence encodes CASIQTQGGTYEQYF.